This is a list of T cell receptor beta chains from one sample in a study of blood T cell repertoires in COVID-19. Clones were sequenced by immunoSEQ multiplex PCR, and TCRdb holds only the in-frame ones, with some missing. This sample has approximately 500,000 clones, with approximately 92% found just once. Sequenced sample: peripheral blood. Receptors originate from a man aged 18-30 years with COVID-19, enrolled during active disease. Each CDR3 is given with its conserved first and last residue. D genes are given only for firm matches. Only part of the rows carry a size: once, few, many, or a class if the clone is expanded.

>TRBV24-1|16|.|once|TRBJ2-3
CATSDLGLGGPDTQYF
TGTGCCACCAGTGATTTGGGGTTGGGGGGGCCAGATACGCAGTATTTT
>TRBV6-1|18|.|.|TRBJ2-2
CASSEGGHSRANTGELFF
TGTGCCAGCAGTGAAGGGGGGCACAGCCGCGCGAACACCGGGGAGCTGTTTTTT
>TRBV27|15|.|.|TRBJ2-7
CASSLTGSFTYEQYF
TGTGCCAGCAGTTTAACGGGTAGCTTTACCTACGAGCAGTACTTC
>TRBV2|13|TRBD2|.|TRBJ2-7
CASTTARTSLFGF
TGTGCCAGCACCACCGCCAGGACTAGCCTCTTTGGCTTC
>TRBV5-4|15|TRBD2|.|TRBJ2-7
CASSLGLAGTYEQYF
TGTGCCAGCAGCCTCGGACTAGCGGGGACTTACGAGCAGTACTTC
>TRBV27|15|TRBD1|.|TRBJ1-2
CASSTRQGNGYGYTF
TGTGCCAGCAGTACCCGACAGGGTAACGGCTATGGCTACACCTTC
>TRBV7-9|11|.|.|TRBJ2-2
CASSGGGELFF
TGTGCCAGCAGCGGAGGCGGGGAGCTGTTTTTT
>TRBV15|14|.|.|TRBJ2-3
CATSRTRSTDTQYF
TGTGCCACCAGCAGGACTAGAAGCACAGATACGCAGTATTTT
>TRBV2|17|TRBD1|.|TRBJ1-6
CASRDGTVSSYNSPLHF
TGTGCCAGCAGAGACGGGACAGTTAGCTCCTATAATTCACCCCTCCACTTT
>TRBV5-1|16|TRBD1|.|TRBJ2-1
CASSLAGTGLVNEQFF
TGCGCCAGCAGCTTGGCTGGGACAGGCCTGGTAAATGAGCAGTTCTTC
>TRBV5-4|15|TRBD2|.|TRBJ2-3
CASSERGQRKDTQYF
TGTGCCAGCAGTGAGCGGGGCCAGAGAAAAGATACGCAGTATTTT
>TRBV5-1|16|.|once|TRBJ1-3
CASSLEGVISGNTIYF
TGCGCCAGCAGCTTGGAGGGGGTGATCTCTGGAAACACCATATATTTT
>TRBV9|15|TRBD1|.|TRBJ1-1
CASMKGGAMNTEAFF
TGTGCCAGCATGAAAGGGGGCGCGATGAACACTGAAGCTTTCTTT
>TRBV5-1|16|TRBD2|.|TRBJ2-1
CASSLGGAGLHNEQFF
TGCGCCAGCAGCTTGGGGGGAGCGGGATTACATAATGAGCAGTTCTTC
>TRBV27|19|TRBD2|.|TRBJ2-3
CASSPFQREGFTSTDTQYF
TGTGCCAGCAGTCCGTTCCAGCGGGAGGGTTTCACTAGCACAGATACGCAGTATTTT
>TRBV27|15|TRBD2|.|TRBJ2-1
CASSFGLAGGGEQFF
TGTGCCAGCAGTTTTGGACTAGCGGGGGGCGGTGAGCAGTTCTTC
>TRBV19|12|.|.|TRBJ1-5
CASSSRGRTQHF
TGTGCCAGTAGTAGCCGGGGGAGAACCCAGCATTTT
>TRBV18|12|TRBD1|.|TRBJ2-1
CASSPTDREQFF
TGTGCCAGCTCACCAACGGACAGGGAGCAGTTCTTC
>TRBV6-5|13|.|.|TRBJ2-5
CASSYSGRETQYF
TGTGCCAGCAGTTACTCAGGGAGAGAGACCCAGTACTTC
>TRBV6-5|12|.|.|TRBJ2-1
CASSYRYNEQFF
TGTGCCAGCAGTTACCGTTACAATGAGCAGTTCTTC
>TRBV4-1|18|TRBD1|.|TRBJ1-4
CASSLRTGPMKANEKLFF
TGCGCCAGCAGCCTCCGGACAGGGCCGATGAAGGCTAATGAAAAACTGTTTTTT
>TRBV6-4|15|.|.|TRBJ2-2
CASSEGRWNTGELFF
TGTGCCAGCAGTGAAGGGAGGTGGAACACCGGGGAGCTGTTTTTT
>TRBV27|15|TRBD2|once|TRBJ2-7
CASSPHGGVLYEQYF
TGTGCCAGCAGTCCGCATGGGGGGGTCCTCTACGAGCAGTACTTC
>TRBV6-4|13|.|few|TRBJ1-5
CASSDSIGQPQHF
TGTGCCAGCAGTGACTCGATTGGCCAGCCCCAGCATTTT
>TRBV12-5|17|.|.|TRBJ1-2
CASGLALVQGRNYGYTF
TGTGCTAGTGGTTTAGCTCTTGTCCAGGGGCGGAACTATGGCTACACCTTC
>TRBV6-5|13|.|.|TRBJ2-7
CASSDRSQYEQYF
TGTGCCAGCAGCGACAGGTCCCAGTACGAGCAGTACTTC
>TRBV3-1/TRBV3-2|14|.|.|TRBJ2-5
CASSQAGGSETQYF
TGTGCCAGCAGCCAAGCAGGCGGGTCGGAGACCCAGTACTTC